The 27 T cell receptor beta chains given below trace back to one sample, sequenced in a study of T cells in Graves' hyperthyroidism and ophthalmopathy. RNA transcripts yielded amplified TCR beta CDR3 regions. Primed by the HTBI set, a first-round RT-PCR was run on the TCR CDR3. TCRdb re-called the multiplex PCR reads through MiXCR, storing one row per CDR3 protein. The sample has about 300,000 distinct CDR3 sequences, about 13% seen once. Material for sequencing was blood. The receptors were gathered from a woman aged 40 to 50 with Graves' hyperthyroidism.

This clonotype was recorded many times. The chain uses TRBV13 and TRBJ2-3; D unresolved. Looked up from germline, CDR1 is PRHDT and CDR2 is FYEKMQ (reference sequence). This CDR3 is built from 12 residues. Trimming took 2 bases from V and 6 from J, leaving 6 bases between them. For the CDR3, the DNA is TGTGCCAGCAGCTTAAGGATGGATACGCAGTATTTT. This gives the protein CASSLRMDTQYF.

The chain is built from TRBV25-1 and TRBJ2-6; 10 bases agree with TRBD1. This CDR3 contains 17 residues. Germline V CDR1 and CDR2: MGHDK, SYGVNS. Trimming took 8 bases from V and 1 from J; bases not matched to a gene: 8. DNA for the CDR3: TGTGCCAGCCTACCGGGACAGGGGACTTCTGGGGCCAACGTCCTGACTTTC. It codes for CASLPGQGTSGANVLTF.

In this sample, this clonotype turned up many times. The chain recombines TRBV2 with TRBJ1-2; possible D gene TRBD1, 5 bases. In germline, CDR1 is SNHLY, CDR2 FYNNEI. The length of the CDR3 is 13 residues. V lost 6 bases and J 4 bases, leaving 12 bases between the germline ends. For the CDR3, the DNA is TGTGCCAGCAGGGCGGGACCGATCTATGGCTACACCTTC. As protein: CASRAGPIYGYTF.

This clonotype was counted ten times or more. In nucleotides, the CDR3 is TGCGCCAGCAGCTTGGTCGAGCGCGGCACAGATACGCAGTATTTT. The encoded protein is CASSLVERGTDTQYF. The chain combines TRBV5-1 with TRBJ2-3; D is undetermined. Germline CDR1 is SGHRS and CDR2 is YFSETQ. The germline V and J ends were trimmed by 0 bases and 1 base, with 9 bases remaining between them. The CDR3 loop spans 15 amino acids. The full variable domain, completed using reference TRBV5-1 and TRBJ2-3, is KAGVTQTPRYLIKTRGQQVTLSCSPISGHRSVSWYQQTPGQGLQFLFEYFSETQRNKGNFPGRFSGRQFSNSRSEMNVSTLELGDSALYLCASSLVERGTDTQYFGPGTRLTVL.

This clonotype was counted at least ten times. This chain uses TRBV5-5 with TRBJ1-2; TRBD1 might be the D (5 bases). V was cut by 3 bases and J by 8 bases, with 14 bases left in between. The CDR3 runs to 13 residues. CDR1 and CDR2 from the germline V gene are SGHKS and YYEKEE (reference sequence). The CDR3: CASSSPGGGGYTF. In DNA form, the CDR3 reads TGTGCCAGCAGCTCGCCCGGGGGAGGGGGCTACACCTTC.

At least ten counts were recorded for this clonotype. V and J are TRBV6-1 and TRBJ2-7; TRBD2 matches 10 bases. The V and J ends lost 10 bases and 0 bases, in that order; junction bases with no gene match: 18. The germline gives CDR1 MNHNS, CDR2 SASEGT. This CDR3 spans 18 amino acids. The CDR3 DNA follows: TGTGCCACCACGGGCGCTAGCGGGAGAGGGGGGAGCTCCTACGAGCAGTACTTC. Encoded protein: CATTGASGRGGSSYEQYF.

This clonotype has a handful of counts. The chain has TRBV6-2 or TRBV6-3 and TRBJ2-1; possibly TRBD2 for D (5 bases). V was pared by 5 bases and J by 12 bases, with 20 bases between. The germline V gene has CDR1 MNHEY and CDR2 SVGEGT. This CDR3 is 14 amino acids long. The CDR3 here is CASSTGFKRAVQFF. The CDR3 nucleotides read TGTGCCAGCAGTACGGGGTTTAAGCGAGCGGTGCAGTTCTTC.

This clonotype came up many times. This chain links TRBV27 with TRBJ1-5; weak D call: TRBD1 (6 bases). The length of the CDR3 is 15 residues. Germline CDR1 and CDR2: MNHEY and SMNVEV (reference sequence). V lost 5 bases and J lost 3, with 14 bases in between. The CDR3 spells CASSTRTVSNQPQHF. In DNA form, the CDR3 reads TGTGCCAGCAGTACTAGGACAGTTTCCAATCAGCCCCAGCATTTT.

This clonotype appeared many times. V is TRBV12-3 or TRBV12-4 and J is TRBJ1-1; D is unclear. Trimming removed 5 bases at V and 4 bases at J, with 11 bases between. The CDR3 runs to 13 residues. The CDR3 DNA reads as TGTGCCAGCAGTCCGGACTTTGGCACTGAAGCTTTCTTT. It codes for CASSPDFGTEAFF.

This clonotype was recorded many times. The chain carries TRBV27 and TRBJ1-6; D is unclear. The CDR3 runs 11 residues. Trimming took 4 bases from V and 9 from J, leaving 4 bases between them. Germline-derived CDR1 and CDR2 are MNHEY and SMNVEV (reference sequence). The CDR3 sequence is CASSSGSPLHF. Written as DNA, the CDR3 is TGTGCCAGCAGTTCTGGTTCACCCCTCCACTTT.

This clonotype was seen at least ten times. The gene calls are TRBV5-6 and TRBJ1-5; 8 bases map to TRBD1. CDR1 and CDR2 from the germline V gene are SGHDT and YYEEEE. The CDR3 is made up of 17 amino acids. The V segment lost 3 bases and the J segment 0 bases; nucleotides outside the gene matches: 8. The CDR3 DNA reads TGTGCCAGCAGCTCCCACTCGACAGGGGATAGCAATCAGCCCCAGCATTTT. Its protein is CASSSHSTGDSNQPQHF.

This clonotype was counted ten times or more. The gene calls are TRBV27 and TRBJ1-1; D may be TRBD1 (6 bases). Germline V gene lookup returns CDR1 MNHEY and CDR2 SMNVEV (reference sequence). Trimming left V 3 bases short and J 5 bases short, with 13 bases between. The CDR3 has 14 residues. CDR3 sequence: CASSLGGGRTEAFF. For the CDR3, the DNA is TGTGCCAGCAGTTTGGGGGGGGGCCGGACTGAAGCTTTCTTT.

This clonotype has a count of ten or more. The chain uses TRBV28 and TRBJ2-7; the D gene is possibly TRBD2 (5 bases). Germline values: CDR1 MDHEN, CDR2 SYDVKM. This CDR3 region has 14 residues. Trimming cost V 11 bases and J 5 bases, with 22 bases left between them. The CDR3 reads CAAGGGSFINEQYF. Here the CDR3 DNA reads TGTGCCGCAGGCGGTGGGAGCTTTATAAACGAGCAGTACTTC.

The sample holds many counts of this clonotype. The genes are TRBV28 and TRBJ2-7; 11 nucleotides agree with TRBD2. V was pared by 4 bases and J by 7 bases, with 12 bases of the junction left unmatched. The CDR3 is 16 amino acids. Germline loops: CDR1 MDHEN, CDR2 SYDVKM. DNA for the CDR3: TGTGCCAGCAGTTCGCCTCCTCTAGCGGGAGGTAGGGAGCAGTACTTC. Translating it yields CASSSPPLAGGREQYF.

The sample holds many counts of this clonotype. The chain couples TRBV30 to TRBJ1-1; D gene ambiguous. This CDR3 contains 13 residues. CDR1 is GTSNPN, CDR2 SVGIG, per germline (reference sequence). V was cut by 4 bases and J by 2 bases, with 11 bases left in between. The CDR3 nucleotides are TGTGCCTGGAAATTCGGCACCAACACTGAAGCTTTCTTT. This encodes CAWKFGTNTEAFF.

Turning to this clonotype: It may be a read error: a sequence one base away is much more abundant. The CDR3 loop reads CASSFWGAPDEQYF. The CDR3 DNA reads TGCGCCAGCAGCTTTTGGGGGGCTCCTGACGAGCAGTACTTC. This chain uses TRBV5-1 with TRBJ2-7, with D perhaps given as TRBD1 or TRBD2 (6 bases each). Deletions cut 2 bases from V and 5 bases from J, with 14 bases between. Germline lookup yields CDR1 SGHRS and CDR2 YFSETQ. The CDR3 has 14 amino acids.

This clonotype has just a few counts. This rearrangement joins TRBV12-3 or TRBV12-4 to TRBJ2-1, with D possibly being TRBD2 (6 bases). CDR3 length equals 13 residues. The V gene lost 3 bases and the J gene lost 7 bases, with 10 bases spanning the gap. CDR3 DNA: TGTGCCAGCAGTTTTCTCGGGACTAATGAGCAGTTCTTC. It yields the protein CASSFLGTNEQFF.

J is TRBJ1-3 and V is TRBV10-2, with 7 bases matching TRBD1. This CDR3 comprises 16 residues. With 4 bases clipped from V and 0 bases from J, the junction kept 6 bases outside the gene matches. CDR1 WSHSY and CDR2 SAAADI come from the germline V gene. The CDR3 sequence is CASSGRTGISGNTIYF. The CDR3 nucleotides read TGCGCCAGCAGTGGGAGGACAGGAATCTCTGGAAACACCATATATTTT.

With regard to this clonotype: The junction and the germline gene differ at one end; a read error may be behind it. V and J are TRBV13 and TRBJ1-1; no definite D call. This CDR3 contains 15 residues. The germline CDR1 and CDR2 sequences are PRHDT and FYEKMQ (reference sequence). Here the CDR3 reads CASGLAVEMNTEAFF. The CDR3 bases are TGTGCCAGCGGCTTAGCGGTAGAGATGAACACTGAAGCTTTCTTT.

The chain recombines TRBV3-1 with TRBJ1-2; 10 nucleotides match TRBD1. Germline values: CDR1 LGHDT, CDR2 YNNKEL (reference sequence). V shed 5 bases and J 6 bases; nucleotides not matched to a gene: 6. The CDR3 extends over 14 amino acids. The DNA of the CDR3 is TGTGCCAGCAGCACGCGGGACAGGGGACATGGCTACACCTTC. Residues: CASSTRDRGHGYTF.

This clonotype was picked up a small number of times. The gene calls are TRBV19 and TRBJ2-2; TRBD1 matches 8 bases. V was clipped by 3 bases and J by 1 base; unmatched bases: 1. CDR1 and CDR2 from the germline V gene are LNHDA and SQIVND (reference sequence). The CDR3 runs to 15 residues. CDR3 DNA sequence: TGTGCCAGTAGTATGGGGACAGGGAACACCGGGGAGCTGTTTTTT. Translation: CASSMGTGNTGELFF.

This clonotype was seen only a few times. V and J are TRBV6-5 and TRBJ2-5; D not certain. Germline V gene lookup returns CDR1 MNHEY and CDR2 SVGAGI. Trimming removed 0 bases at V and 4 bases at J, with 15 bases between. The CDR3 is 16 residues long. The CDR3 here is CASSYSGSPLGETQYF. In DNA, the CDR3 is TGTGCCAGCAGTTACTCGGGTAGTCCTCTAGGAGAGACCCAGTACTTC.

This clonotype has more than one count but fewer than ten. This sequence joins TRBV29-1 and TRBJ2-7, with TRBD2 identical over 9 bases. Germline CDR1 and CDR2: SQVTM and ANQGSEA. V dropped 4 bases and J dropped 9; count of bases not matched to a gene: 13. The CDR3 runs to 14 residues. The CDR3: CSVATSGSSRGQYF. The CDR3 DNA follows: TGCAGCGTTGCGACTAGCGGTTCTAGTAGGGGGCAGTACTTC.

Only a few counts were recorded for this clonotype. The DNA for the CDR3 is TGTGCCATCAGCGTAACCCGGACATTGAGCTCCTATAATTCACCCCTCCACTTT. Translated: CAISVTRTLSSYNSPLHF. This chain connects TRBV10-3 to TRBJ1-6; perhaps TRBD1 as D (5 bases). The CDR3 spans 18 residues. V was cut by 6 bases and J by 0 bases, with 18 bases left in between. CDR1 is ENHRY, CDR2 SYGVKD, per germline.

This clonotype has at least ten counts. CDR3 in amino acids: CASSRDTDTQYF. The CDR3 DNA sequence: TGTGCCAGCAGCCGGGACACAGATACGCAGTATTTT. The chain links TRBV5-5 to TRBJ2-3; D perhaps matches TRBD2 (5 bases). Trimming removed 4 bases from V and 2 bases from J, with 5 bases in between. The length of the CDR3 is 12 residues. The germline V gene encodes CDR1 SGHKS and CDR2 YYEKEE (reference sequence).

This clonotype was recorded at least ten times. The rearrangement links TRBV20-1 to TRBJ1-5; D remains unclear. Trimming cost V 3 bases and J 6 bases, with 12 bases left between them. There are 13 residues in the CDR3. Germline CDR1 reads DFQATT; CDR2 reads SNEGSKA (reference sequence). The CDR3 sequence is CSASSFSGQPQHF. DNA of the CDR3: TGCAGTGCTAGTTCGTTTTCTGGTCAGCCCCAGCATTTT.

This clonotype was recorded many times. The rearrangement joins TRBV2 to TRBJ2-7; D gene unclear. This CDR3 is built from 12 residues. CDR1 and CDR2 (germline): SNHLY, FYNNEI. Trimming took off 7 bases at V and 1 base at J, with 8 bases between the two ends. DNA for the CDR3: TGTGCCAGCAACAGTGGATCCTACGAGCAGTACTTC. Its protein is CASNSGSYEQYF.